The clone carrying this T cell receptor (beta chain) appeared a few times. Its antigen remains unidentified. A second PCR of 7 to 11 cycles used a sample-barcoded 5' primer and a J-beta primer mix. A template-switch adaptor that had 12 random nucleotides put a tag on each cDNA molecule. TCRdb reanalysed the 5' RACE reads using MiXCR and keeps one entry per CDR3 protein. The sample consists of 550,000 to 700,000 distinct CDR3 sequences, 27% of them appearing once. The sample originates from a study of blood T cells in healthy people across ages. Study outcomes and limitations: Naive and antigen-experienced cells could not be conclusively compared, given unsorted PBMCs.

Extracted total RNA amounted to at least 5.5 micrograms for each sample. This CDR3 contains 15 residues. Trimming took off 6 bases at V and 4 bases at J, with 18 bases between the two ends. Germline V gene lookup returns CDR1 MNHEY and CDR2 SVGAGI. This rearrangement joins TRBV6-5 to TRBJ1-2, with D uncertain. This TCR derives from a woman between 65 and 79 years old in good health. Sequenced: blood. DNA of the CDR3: TGTGCCAGCAGGTCCGGGCCCATACTCTCCTATGGCTACACCTTC. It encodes CASRSGPILSYGYTF.